The clone carrying this T cell receptor (beta chain) was counted between two and nine times. The junction differs from germline at one of its ends, possibly a read error. The record originates from a study of regulatory T cells in long-lasting Graves disease. Construction of TCR beta libraries relied on iRepertoire HTBI primers and on Arm-PCR targeting CDR3 regions. TCRdb reprocessed the multiplex PCR reads via MiXCR and lists one record per CDR3 protein. The sample lists about 420,000 distinct CDR3 sequences, approximately 16% seen once, with 23% in the top ten. As for time point: newly diagnosed GD, antithyroid drugs for less than 3 months. PBMC-derived RNA was used for the TCR library. As a group, patients came from one endocrinology department in Xi'an, China. CDR3 length: 17 residues. CDR1 and CDR2 from the germline V gene are MNHEY and SMNVEV (reference sequence). The same specimen was also included in a second study, on T cells in Graves' hyperthyroidism and ophthalmopathy. Per that study: The HTBI set primed first-round TCR CDR3 RT-PCR. Blood samples included most of the expanded thyroid clonotypes exceeding 0.001.

This receptor was obtained from a woman between 18 and 29 years old with Graves disease. The J gene is TRBJ2-7, the V gene TRBV27; 7 nucleotides align to TRBD1. This sample comprised peripheral blood mononuclear cells (PBMCs), obtained at new diagnosis, from a patient treated with antithyroid drugs. Here the CDR3 reads CASSLSGPDRYPYEQYF. CDR3 nucleotide sequence: TGTGCCAGCAGTCTATCCGGGCCGGACAGGTATCCCTACGAGCAGTACTTC.